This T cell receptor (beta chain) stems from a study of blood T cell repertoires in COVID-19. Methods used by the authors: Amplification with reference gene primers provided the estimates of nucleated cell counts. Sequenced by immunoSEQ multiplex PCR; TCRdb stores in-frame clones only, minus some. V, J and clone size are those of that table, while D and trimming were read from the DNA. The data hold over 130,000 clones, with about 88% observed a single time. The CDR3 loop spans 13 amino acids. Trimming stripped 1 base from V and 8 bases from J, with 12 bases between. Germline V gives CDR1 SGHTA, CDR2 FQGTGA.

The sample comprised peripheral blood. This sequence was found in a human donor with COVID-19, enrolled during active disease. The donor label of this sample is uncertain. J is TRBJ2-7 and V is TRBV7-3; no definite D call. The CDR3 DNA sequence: TGTGCCAGCAGCTTAAGCGGCGAAACTCAGCAGTACTTC. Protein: CASSLSGETQQYF.